Listed below are T cell receptor beta chains from one sample, sequenced in a study of T-cell reconstitution after alpha-beta-depleted transplantation in children. Each CDR3 protein gets one entry after TCRdb re-called the PCR reads with MiXCR. The table includes 700,000 to 950,000 distinct CDR3 sequences, roughly 15% detected once. Source: PBMCs, mostly from graft donor cells, taken 360 days after TCRalphabeta/CD19-depleted stem cell transplant. Receptors originate from a male patient younger than 18 who had a stem cell transplant for acute lymphoblastic leukemia, so the T cells may come from the graft donor. Each CDR3 is given with its conserved first and last residue. D genes are given only for firm matches. Not all rows give a size; the values are once, few, many and, for expanded clones, a class.

length	V	D	J	size	CDR3	DNA
15	TRBV9	TRBD2	TRBJ2-3	many	CASSASGTGTDTQYF	TGTGCCAGCAGCGCTAGCGGGACGGGCACAGATACGCAGTATTTT
21	TRBV10-1	TRBD2	TRBJ2-3	.	CASSDCRTSGRPLRSTDTQYF	TGCGCCAGCAGTGATTGTCGGACTAGCGGGAGGCCGCTGCGGAGCACAGATACGCAGTATTTT
17	TRBV18	TRBD2	TRBJ2-1	few	CASSRRLAGVGYNEQFF	TGTGCCAGCTCACGACGACTAGCGGGAGTTGGTTACAATGAGCAGTTCTTC
14	TRBV5-5	TRBD1	TRBJ2-4	.	CASSRPGQKNIQYF	TGTGCCAGCAGCCGACCGGGACAGAAAAACATTCAGTACTTC
17	TRBV12-3/TRBV12-4	.	TRBJ2-7	many	CASSAEVGGRSSYEQYF	TGTGCCAGCAGTGCCGAAGTTGGAGGGCGGAGCTCCTACGAGCAGTACTTC
15	TRBV27	.	TRBJ2-1	.	CASSPGVMSGNEQFF	TGTGCCAGCAGTCCAGGGGTTATGAGTGGGAATGAGCAGTTCTTC
13	TRBV3-1	TRBD2	TRBJ2-3	few	CASSQGSGITQYF	TGTGCCAGCAGCCAAGGAAGCGGGATCACGCAGTATTTT
16	TRBV5-1	.	TRBJ2-2	.	CASSLAGGANTGELFF	TGCGCCAGCAGCTTGGCTGGTGGCGCGAACACCGGGGAGCTGTTTTTT
15	TRBV7-6	.	TRBJ2-3	few	CASSLGPPASDTQYF	TGTGCCAGCAGCTTAGGTCCCCCTGCATCAGATACGCAGTATTTT
18	TRBV20-1	TRBD2	TRBJ2-3	few	CSARGGSGRALLTDTQYF	TGCAGTGCTAGAGGCGGTAGCGGGAGGGCCCTTTTAACAGATACGCAGTATTTT
15	TRBV7-6	TRBD2	TRBJ2-7	few	CASSMGLATSYEQYF	TGTGCCAGCAGCATGGGACTAGCAACTTCCTACGAGCAGTACTTC
14	TRBV4-1	.	TRBJ2-3	.	CASSQGPIRDTQYF	TGCGCCAGCAGCCAAGGCCCTATACGAGATACGCAGTATTTT
17	TRBV27	TRBD2	TRBJ2-1	.	CASSRGAGGLRYNEQFF	TGTGCCAGCAGCAGGGGGGCGGGAGGGCTGAGGTACAATGAGCAGTTCTTC
18	TRBV4-1	TRBD2	TRBJ2-4	few	CASSQGLLAGVAKNIQYF	TGCGCCAGCAGCCAAGGGTTGTTAGCGGGGGTAGCCAAAAACATTCAGTACTTC
15	TRBV6-1	.	TRBJ1-1	.	CASSGPGTYTRWAFF	TGTGCCAGCAGTGGTCCCGGGACCTACACCAGGTGGGCTTTCTTT
14	TRBV10-3	TRBD1	TRBJ2-4	many	CAISERQGENIQYF	TGTGCCATCAGTGAAAGGCAGGGGGAAAACATTCAGTACTTC
15	TRBV5-1	TRBD1	TRBJ2-7	.	CASSPPGQGPLEQYF	TGCGCCAGCAGCCCACCGGGACAGGGACCCCTAGAGCAGTACTTC
17	TRBV19	.	TRBJ2-7	.	CASSRTYQGGPTYEQYF	TGTGCCAGTAGTAGGACCTACCAGGGGGGACCCACCTACGAGCAGTACTTC
14	TRBV7-9	.	TRBJ2-1	few	CASSRTRINNEQFF	TGTGCCAGCAGCCGAACTAGGATCAACAATGAGCAGTTCTTC
16	TRBV19	.	TRBJ2-1	few	CASSIGMRAGYNEQFF	TGTGCCAGTAGTATAGGTATGCGGGCTGGGTACAATGAGCAGTTCTTC
15	TRBV7-8	.	TRBJ2-7	.	CASSLAVGRSYEQYF	TGTGCCAGCAGCTTAGCGGTGGGACGCTCCTACGAGCAGTACTTC
14	TRBV18	TRBD1	TRBJ2-1	few	CASSPSRGRNEQFF	TGTGCCAGCTCCCCATCCAGGGGGCGGAATGAGCAGTTCTTC
15	TRBV12-3/TRBV12-4	TRBD2	TRBJ2-1	.	CASSPGLVRGNEQFF	TGTGCCAGCAGCCCGGGACTAGTTCGTGGGAATGAGCAGTTCTTC
14	TRBV29-1	.	TRBJ2-3	.	CSVGGRVTTDTQYF	TGCAGCGTTGGGGGAAGGGTCACCACAGATACGCAGTATTTT
15	TRBV29-1	TRBD2	TRBJ2-1	many	CSVAGLAGVYNEQFF	TGCAGCGTCGCGGGACTAGCGGGAGTTTACAATGAGCAGTTCTTC
17	TRBV27	TRBD2	TRBJ2-3	many	CASSLWGTSGRTDTQYF	TGTGCCAGCAGTTTATGGGGGACTAGCGGGAGAACAGATACGCAGTATTTT
15	TRBV2	.	TRBJ1-5	.	CASSVEGISNQPQHF	TGTGCCAGCAGTGTTGAGGGGATAAGCAATCAGCCCCAGCATTTT
14	TRBV29-1	.	TRBJ2-3	.	CSVEGAGRTDTQYF	TGCAGCGTTGAAGGGGCGGGACGTACAGATACGCAGTATTTT
14	TRBV7-9	TRBD1	TRBJ1-3	few	CASSQAGTVNTIYF	TGTGCCAGCAGCCAAGCCGGGACAGTAAACACCATATATTTT
15	TRBV9	.	TRBJ2-7	.	CASSVEQGKVYEQYF	TGTGCCAGCAGCGTAGAACAGGGAAAAGTGTACGAGCAGTACTTC
16	TRBV5-1	.	TRBJ2-2	many	CASNSLAIANTGELFF	TGCGCCAGCAACTCTCTAGCGATCGCGAACACCGGGGAGCTGTTTTTT
13	TRBV20-1	.	TRBJ2-5	.	CSALPGRQETQYF	TGCAGTGCCCTACCGGGACGGCAAGAGACCCAGTACTTC
15	TRBV12-3/TRBV12-4	TRBD2	TRBJ2-7	.	CASSLSGRAINEQYF	TGTGCCAGCAGTTTAAGCGGGAGGGCCATCAACGAGCAGTACTTC
14	TRBV19	.	TRBJ2-7	few	CASSIHGNHYEQYF	TGTGCCAGTAGTATTCACGGGAATCACTACGAGCAGTACTTC
14	TRBV4-1	TRBD2	TRBJ2-7	few	CASSQVQGTSQQYF	TGCGCCAGCAGCCAAGTGCAGGGGACTAGTCAGCAGTACTTC
14	TRBV20-1	TRBD2	TRBJ2-3	many	CSASRSGTKNTQYF	TGCAGTGCTAGCCGCAGCGGGACTAAAAATACGCAGTATTTT
15	TRBV20-1	TRBD1	TRBJ1-5	many	CSARPTGGVGQPQHF	TGCAGTGCTAGGCCGACAGGGGGTGTGGGTCAGCCCCAGCATTTT
14	TRBV11-2	TRBD1	TRBJ2-1	once	CASSLDRGGHEQFF	TGTGCCAGCAGCTTGGACAGGGGCGGCCATGAGCAGTTCTTC
15	TRBV5-4	TRBD1	TRBJ2-7	.	CASSLGTGPLGEQYF	TGTGCCAGCAGCTTGGGGACAGGGCCCCTCGGGGAGCAGTACTTC
14	TRBV27	.	TRBJ2-1	few	CASVGYTSNNEQFF	TGTGCCAGCGTTGGCTATACAAGTAACAATGAGCAGTTCTTC
14	TRBV20-1	TRBD2	TRBJ2-3	few	CSATKGLQKDTQYF	TGCAGTGCTACTAAGGGACTACAGAAAGATACGCAGTATTTT
15	TRBV4-2	.	TRBJ2-1	.	CASSQDVLINDEQFF	TGTGCCAGCAGCCAAGATGTGTTGATTAACGATGAGCAGTTCTTC
11	TRBV20-1	.	TRBJ2-3	few	CSGEVGIAQYF	TGCAGTGGGGAGGTCGGGATTGCGCAGTATTTT
13	TRBV5-8	.	TRBJ2-7	.	CASSLPAPYEQYF	TGTGCCAGCAGCCTGCCGGCCCCCTACGAGCAGTACTTC
14	TRBV3-1	.	TRBJ2-5	few	CASSQVISQETQYF	TGTGCCAGCAGCCAAGTGATTAGCCAAGAGACCCAGTACTTC
15	TRBV19	TRBD1	TRBJ1-1	.	CASSITGTGGTEAFF	TGTGCCAGTAGTATAACCGGGACAGGGGGCACTGAAGCTTTCTTT
15	TRBV7-3	.	TRBJ2-1	few	CASSPSLSEYNEQFF	TGTGCCAGCAGCCCCTCCCTTAGTGAATACAATGAGCAGTTCTTC
15	TRBV5-5	TRBD2	TRBJ2-1	few	CASSLGTSGSHEQFF	TGTGCCAGCAGCCTCGGGACTAGCGGGAGTCATGAGCAGTTCTTC
13	TRBV19	TRBD1	TRBJ1-2	many	CASKVGGDSAHTF	TGTGCCAGTAAAGTAGGAGGGGACAGTGCCCACACCTTC
14	TRBV7-2	TRBD1	TRBJ2-3	.	CASSIGQGRNTQYF	TGTGCCAGCAGCATCGGACAGGGTAGAAATACGCAGTATTTT
18	TRBV6-1	.	TRBJ1-3	many	CASSEDNRDSYSGNTIYF	TGTGCCAGCAGTGAGGATAACCGGGACTCCTACTCTGGAAACACCATATATTTT
17	TRBV7-9	TRBD1	TRBJ2-3	.	CASSLGVGRGRADTQYF	TGTGCCAGCAGCTTAGGGGTTGGCAGGGGGCGCGCAGATACGCAGTATTTT